Listed below are T cell receptor beta chains from one sample, sequenced in a study of tumour-infiltrating T cells in Burkitt lymphoma. Here immunoSEQ multiplex PCR was the method, and the copy in TCRdb shows in-frame clones only, minus some. The sample holds under 850 clones, over 95% seen once. Sequenced: tumor tissue. Every receptor here comes from a human donor with Burkitt lymphoma. Each CDR3 is given without its conserved first and last residue. Fields, in order: J gene, V gene, D gene, CDR3 protein. A D gene is named only where the DNA matches it firmly.

>TRBJ1-2|TRBV19|TRBD1
ASSQGGLDGYT
>TRBJ1-1|TRBV7-8|-
ASSLALLNTEAF
>TRBJ1-1|TRBV29-1|TRBD1
SVYDRDTEAF
>TRBJ2-7|TRBV4-3|-
ASPNYEQY
>TRBJ2-1|TRBV2|TRBD2
ASGTSINEQF
>TRBJ1-2|TRBV7-9|-
ASSLGAYGYT
>TRBJ1-2|TRBV6-6|-
ASSSTGNYGYT
>TRBJ2-1|TRBV5-8|-
ASSLINEQF
>TRBJ2-1|TRBV30|-
ASLSYNEQF
>TRBJ1-6|TRBV7-8|-
ASRWRPLNSPLH
>TRBJ2-7|TRBV30|TRBD1
AWRMTGSSYEQY
>TRBJ2-1|TRBV9|TRBD2
ASSAGTSYNEQF
>TRBJ1-1|TRBV29-1|TRBD1
SETGAAGDKDTEAF
>TRBJ2-7|TRBV10-3|-
AISEVPNYEQY
>TRBJ2-6|TRBV7-7|-
ASSTTSKCHKVGP
>TRBJ1-3|TRBV30|-
AWAPGPEGGNTIY
>TRBJ2-1|TRBV19|-
ASDDGTHYNEQF
>TRBJ1-1|TRBV27|-
ASTSGEGNTEAF
>TRBJ2-2|TRBV27|TRBD2
ASSLYPPRTAGQTGELF
>TRBJ1-2|TRBV11-2|TRBD1
ASRKDRDPGYT
>TRBJ1-1|TRBV10-1|-
ASSEKGLGTEAF
>TRBJ1-2|TRBV4-1|TRBD1
ASSQVGQGAYGYT
>TRBJ2-2|TRBV4-2|TRBD2
ASSRPTSGAGAGELF
>TRBJ1-1|TRBV18|-
ASSPPSRADFGAF
>TRBJ1-6|TRBV7-6|-
ASSLSSYNSPLH
>TRBJ2-7|TRBV28|TRBD2
ASSLTSEFYEQY
>TRBJ2-7|TRBV4-1|-
ASSQETGETYEQY
>TRBJ2-7|TRBV6-5|TRBD2
ASSYGLAGEEQY
>TRBJ2-7|TRBV7-9|-
ASSLGLPGAPSYEQY
>TRBJ2-5|TRBV9|-
ASSVGPAGETQY
>TRBJ2-7|TRBV27|TRBD2
ASSPGLGNEQY
>TRBJ1-2|TRBV29-1|TRBD1
SVVGVGQGWSGYT
>TRBJ2-2|TRBV7-3|-
ASSLRPGAANTGELF
>TRBJ1-2|TRBV6-5|-
ASSYGTLGGDGYT
>TRBJ2-5|TRBV28|TRBD1
ASSSGTVQETQY
>TRBJ1-3|TRBV7-6|-
ASSFGGGSGNTIY
>TRBJ1-1|TRBV27|-
ASSFSVNTEAF
>TRBJ2-7|TRBV9|-
ASSVGGIAADEQY
>TRBJ1-1|TRBV6-5|TRBD1
ASSASRGLSTEAF
>TRBJ2-5|TRBV9|-
ASSVGGEETQY
>TRBJ2-5|TRBV28|TRBD1
ASSLTYRGTKETQY
>TRBJ1-3|TRBV18|TRBD1
ASSPVGQTNSGNTIY
>TRBJ2-2|TRBV4-3|TRBD2
ASSQEAGVTGELF